The 8 T cell receptor beta chains in this list originate from one sample, sequenced in a study of radiation and T cells in renal cell carcinoma. Assay: immunoSEQ multiplex PCR; the TCRdb copy retains only in-frame clones and omits some. The table shows about 59,000 clones, with approximately 84% occurring only once. Time point denoted: baseline pretreatment blood. Treatment denoted: 15 Gy SBRT to primary tumor, nephrectomy 4 weeks later. The sample consisted of blood, taken from a patient whose treatment included radiotherapy and nephrectomy. All receptors derive from a man aged 60-69 years with renal cell carcinoma.

This clone appeared a single time. This chain uses TRBV16 with TRBJ2-3, with D maybe TRBD2 (6 bases). This CDR3 has 16 residues. The V end was cut by 0 bases, the J end by 1 base, with 11 bases between. Germline V gene data show CDR1 as KGHSY and CDR2 as FQNENV. The DNA for the CDR3 is TGTGCCAGCAGCCAATCGGCCGGGGAGGGCACAGATACGCAGTATTTT. It translates to CASSQSAGEGTDTQYF.

This rearrangement joins TRBV14 to TRBJ2-7; perhaps TRBD2 as D (5 bases). The CDR3 covers 16 residues. Trimming cost V 1 base and J 0 bases, with 13 bases left between them. CDR1 and CDR2 (germline): SGHDN, FVKESK. The CDR3 region is CASSQASGVSSYEQYF. The DNA of the CDR3 is TGTGCCAGCAGCCAAGCTTCCGGGGTCAGCTCCTACGAGCAGTACTTC.

The V and J genes are TRBV19 and TRBJ1-1; D gene unclear. The germline V gene encodes CDR1 LNHDA and CDR2 SQIVND (reference sequence). The ends were cut back, 4 bases at V and 2 bases at J, with 8 bases in the middle. The CDR3 totals 13 residues. DNA for the CDR3: TGTGCCAGTAGTACAACAGTAAACACTGAAGCTTTCTTT. It is translated as CASSTTVNTEAFF. The complete variable domain, with remaining parts taken from reference TRBV19 and TRBJ1-1, reads DGGITQSPKYLFRKEGQNVTLSCEQNLNHDAMYWYRQDPGQGLRLIYYSQIVNDFQKGDIAEGYSVSREKKESFPLTVTSAQKNPTAFYLCASSTTVNTEAFFGQGTRLTVV.

The genes are TRBV29-1 and TRBJ1-2; D unclear. The CDR3 is 14 amino acids. Per germline, CDR1 SQVTM and CDR2 ANQGSEA. The V and J ends lost 7 bases and 0 bases respectively, with 15 bases between them. CDR3 nucleotides: TGCAGCGGCGGCCCGACTCGAACTAACTATGGCTACACCTTC. Its translation: CSGGPTRTNYGYTF.

The rearrangement uses TRBV7-9 and TRBJ2-3; D is uncertain. Germline V gives CDR1 SEHNR, CDR2 FQNEAQ (reference sequence). The CDR3 sequence is 15 residues long. Deletions cut 4 bases from V and 0 bases from J, with 11 bases between. The CDR3 here is CASSWKEGSTDTQYF. CDR3 DNA: TGTGCCAGCAGCTGGAAGGAAGGAAGCACAGATACGCAGTATTTT.

V and J are TRBV5-1 and TRBJ1-1; possible D gene TRBD1, 5 bases. Per the germline V gene, CDR1 is SGHRS and CDR2 is YFSETQ. CDR3 size: 16 residues. V dropped 3 bases and J dropped 1 base, with 16 bases sitting between them. The CDR3 protein is CASSSVDGAWNTEAFF. CDR3 coding DNA: TGCGCCAGCAGCTCGGTGGACGGGGCGTGGAACACTGAAGCTTTCTTT.

The gene calls are TRBV7-6 and TRBJ2-2; TRBD2 matches at 10 bases. V gave up 1 base and J gave up 2 bases; unmatched junction bases: 4. The CDR3 is 17 amino acids. The germline V gene has CDR1 SGHVS and CDR2 FNYEAQ. CDR3 in amino acids: CASSLGTSGSNTGELFF. CDR3 sequence (DNA): TGTGCCAGCAGCTTAGGGACTAGCGGTTCAAACACCGGGGAGCTGTTTTTT. Looking up the rest from reference TRBV7-6 and TRBJ2-2 gives the full variable domain: GAGVSQSPRYKVTKRGQDVALRCDPISGHVSLYWYRQALGQGPEFLTYFNYEAQQDKSGLPNDRFSAERPEGSISTLTIQRTEQRDSAMYRCASSLGTSGSNTGELFFGEGSRLTVL.

The chain recombines TRBV15 with TRBJ1-4; 8 positions match TRBD1. This CDR3 has 15 amino acids. Germline V gives CDR1 LNHNV, CDR2 YYDKDF (reference sequence). After removal of 8 bases from V and 3 bases from J, the junction contained 8 bases not matched to a gene. The CDR3 reads CATGDRKGSNEKLFF. The DNA of the CDR3 is TGTGCCACCGGGGACAGGAAGGGGTCTAATGAAAAACTGTTTTTT. Using reference TRBV15 and TRBJ1-4 for the parts outside the CDR3, the full variable domain is DAMVIQNPRYQVTQFGKPVTLSCSQTLNHNVMYWYQQKSSQAPKLLFHYYDKDFNNEADTPDNFQSRRPNTSFCFLDIRSPGLGDTAMYLCATGDRKGSNEKLFFGSGTQLSVL.